What follows is one TCR beta chain and its context. Its cognate antigen is unknown. There were likely unrecorded immune exposures, though donors were nominally healthy when sampled. This specimen belongs to a study of cytomegalovirus exposure and HLA in healthy donors. About the study: An earlier analysis found 95 million to 140 million unique TCR beta sequences from 200 million or so T cells.

Primers for the PCR totalled 60 Vbeta and 13 Jbeta. The table came from immunoSEQ multiplex PCR; TCRdb's copy has only in-frame clones and leaves some out. The sample holds 100,000 to 150,000 clones; around 75% are singletons and the top ten take approximately 4.3%. Findings and caveats of the study: The authors listed roughly 150 TCR beta chains as cytomegalovirus-associated. Productive rates of about 87% or about 30% were seen for most TCR beta V segments in an earlier analysis.

This TCR was sampled from a man in his 60s in good health and CMV-seropositive. The sample was PBMCs.

The CDR3 reads CASSYGTSSSYEQYF. In DNA, the CDR3 is TGTGCCAGCAGTTACGGGACATCCTCCTCCTACGAGCAGTACTTC. The chain is built from TRBV6-5 and TRBJ2-5; possible D gene TRBD1, 6 bases. The DNA end lines up better with TRBJ2-7; the J call may be wrong. Germline V gene lookup returns CDR1 MNHEY and CDR2 SVGAGI. CDR3 length equals 15 residues.